Given below is one TCR beta chain in context. The antigen is unknown. This CDR3 has 13 amino acids. CDR1 is SGHTA and CDR2 is FQGNSA in the germline V gene. Trimming took off 5 bases at V and 9 bases at J, with 14 bases between the two ends. These data come from a study of T cell repertoires in cytomegalovirus infection. On the study more broadly: It was recently identified HLA-C-restricted and well-studied HLA-B-restricted CMV epitopes that the study used. In public TCR beta signatures, there were indications of both CMV infection and matching HLA type.

TCRdb redid the calling of the reads with MiXCR, one entry per CDR3 protein. The data show some 350,000 distinct CDR3 sequences, with roughly 34% seen just once and approximately 13% held by the top ten. Study-wide results and limits: The ex vivo response was dominated by HLA-C-restricted CMV-specific TCR beta clonotypes. Accumulated public TCR beta family frequency recognized individuals carrying CMV together with the relevant HLA.

The clonotype originates from a human donor in good health (CMV status not recorded). Some clones in this sample may be carry-over from other donors' samples. This chain links TRBV7-2 with TRBJ2-1, with no clear D. The sequences come from cultured PBMCs, collected from culture after CMV antigen stimulation. CDR3 residues: CASSRPGKGEQFF. DNA of the CDR3: TGTGCCAGCAGCCGTCCGGGTAAGGGTGAGCAGTTCTTC.